These T cell receptor beta chains were read from a single sample in a study of radiotherapy plus CTLA-4 blockade in lung cancer. TCRdb keeps only in-frame clones here, not all; method: immunoSEQ multiplex PCR. The repertoire includes about 45,000 clones, 63% of them detected once, and under 20% sits in the top ten. Here the sequenced sample was peripheral blood, taken from a patient treated with radiotherapy plus ipilimumab. These receptors were collected from a human donor with non-small cell lung cancer who had a partial response to radiotherapy plus ipilimumab. CDR3s include the opening cysteine and the closing phenylalanine or tryptophan. The D gene is left open where the match is weak. Where a row states a size, it is once, few, many or the class of an expanded clone; other rows omit it.

12 TRBD1 . TRBJ2-3 TRBV7-9 TGTGCCAGCAGCCCCTCGGACAGGGGAAAATATTTT CASSPSDRGKYF
14 . . TRBJ1-2 TRBV9 TGTGCCAGCAGCGTACAGGGACACAACTATGGCTACACCTTC CASSVQGHNYGYTF
14 TRBD1 few TRBJ2-5 TRBV9 TGTGCCAGCAGCGTATCCGGGACAGCGGAGACCCAGTACTTC CASSVSGTAETQYF
15 TRBD1 . TRBJ2-6 TRBV9 TGTGCCAGCAGCACGACAGGGTCTGGGGCCAACGTCCTGACTTTC CASSTTGSGANVLTF
13 . . TRBJ2-1 TRBV2 TGTGCCAGCAGTGAGGGGGGCTACAATGAGCAGTTCTTC CASSEGGYNEQFF
17 . few TRBJ2-1 TRBV7-9 TGTGCCAGCAGCGTTCGTGGTGGCGGGGACGGGGACAATGAGCAGTTCTTC CASSVRGGGDGDNEQFF
17 . . TRBJ1-6 TRBV7-2 TGTGCCAGCAGCACACAGGCAGGACGCTCCTATAATTCACCCCTCCACTTT CASSTQAGRSYNSPLHF
14 . . TRBJ2-5 TRBV15 TGTGCCACCAGCAGAACGTCCAGCCAAGAGACCCAGTACTTC CATSRTSSQETQYF
14 TRBD1 . TRBJ2-7 TRBV13 TGTGCCAGCAGCCACCCGACAGGGGGCTACGAGCAGTACTTC CASSHPTGGYEQYF
17 TRBD2 many TRBJ2-2 TRBV5-4 TGTGCCAGCAGCTTGAGACTAGCGGGAGCTCGCACCGGGGAGCTGTTTTTT CASSLRLAGARTGELFF
12 TRBD1 . TRBJ1-1 TRBV6-4 TGTGCCAGCAGTGACGGGACAGCCGAAGCTTTCTTT CASSDGTAEAFF
15 TRBD2 . TRBJ2-7 TRBV5-1 TGCGCCAGCAGCTTGGGTCTAGCGGGGACGGGAGAGCAGTACTTC CASSLGLAGTGEQYF
15 TRBD1 . TRBJ1-4 TRBV2 TGTGCCAGCATTTTTACAGGGGTGGGAAATGAAAAACTGTTTTTT CASIFTGVGNEKLFF